The 24 T cell receptor beta chains below come from one sample, sequenced in a study of T cells in Graves' hyperthyroidism and ophthalmopathy. It was RNA transcripts that yielded the amplified TCR beta CDR3 regions. HTBI primers were the set used in a first-round RT-PCR of the TCR CDR3. TCRdb used MiXCR to reprocess the multiplex PCR reads, holding one entry per CDR3 protein. The data contain about 570,000 distinct CDR3 sequences, roughly 15% of them seen just once; the ten biggest clones take up approximately 13%. Sequencing used blood. The receptors stem from a woman aged 40 to 50 with Graves' hyperthyroidism.

The chain joins TRBV24-1 to TRBJ2-3, with unresolved D. Trimming pared 2 bases from V and 1 base from J, leaving 9 bases between. Germline V gene lookup returns CDR1 KGHDR and CDR2 SFDVKD. The CDR3 contains 15 residues. DNA for the CDR3: TGTGCCACCAGTGATTACTCTGGGGGCACAGATACGCAGTATTTT. This translates into CATSDYSGGTDTQYF.

This clonotype was recorded at least ten times. The chain has TRBV5-1 and TRBJ2-7, with TRBD2 matching over 13 bases. Germline V gives CDR1 SGHRS, CDR2 YFSETQ. This CDR3 is built from 15 residues. Losses at the gene ends were 4 bases for V and 4 bases for J; bases not matched to a gene: 5. The CDR3 DNA reads TGCGCCAGCAGCCCCAGGACTAGCGGGAGTTACGAGCAGTACTTC. Translating gives CASSPRTSGSYEQYF.

This clonotype was counted at least ten times. The chain uses TRBV7-9 and TRBJ2-1; 13 nucleotides align to TRBD2. The V gene's germline CDR1 is SEHNR and CDR2 FQNEAQ (reference sequence). The CDR3 length is 17 residues. With 4 bases clipped from V and 7 bases from J, the junction kept 10 bases outside the gene matches. The CDR3 protein is CASSSTTSGRASNEQFF. CDR3 sequence (DNA): TGTGCCAGCAGCTCCACAACTAGCGGGAGGGCCTCAAATGAGCAGTTCTTC.

This clonotype was recorded at least ten times. In DNA form, the CDR3 reads TGTGCCAGCAGCCAAGATATAGCGGGAGGGGAGGAGACCCAGTACTTC. This encodes CASSQDIAGGEETQYF. J is TRBJ2-5 and V is TRBV3-1, with 11 bases fitting TRBD2. J gave up 5 bases and V 0 bases, and 5 bases lay outside the gene matches. Germline loops: CDR1 LGHDT, CDR2 YNNKEL (reference sequence). This CDR3 has 16 amino acids.

There are a few counts of this clonotype. This rearrangement joins TRBV10-3 to TRBJ2-3; the D is unclear. The CDR3 totals 13 residues. CDR1 is ENHRY and CDR2 is SYGVKD in the germline V gene. The V end lost 0 bases, the J end lost 4 bases, and 5 bases lay between the germline ends. DNA of the CDR3: TGTGCCATCAGTGAGTCGGTCGCAGATACGCAGTATTTT. The encoded protein is CAISESVADTQYF.

In this sample, this clonotype turned up many times. The rearrangement links TRBV20-1 to TRBJ2-7, with a weak D call TRBD2 (6 bases). Germline CDR1 and CDR2: DFQATT and SNEGSKA (reference sequence). V dropped 2 bases and J dropped 5 bases, with 13 bases sitting between them. This CDR3 has 13 residues. CDR3 sequence reads: CSARPGSTHEQYF. DNA for the CDR3: TGCAGTGCTAGACCCGGGAGCACCCACGAGCAGTACTTC.

This clonotype was detected many times. The V gene is TRBV2, the J gene TRBJ1-1; possible D gene TRBD1, 5 bases. This CDR3 is 13 amino acids long. Germline CDR1 reads SNHLY; CDR2 reads FYNNEI. V was pared by 6 bases and J by 0 bases, with 8 bases between. The CDR3 sequence: CASRTAMNTEAFF. The CDR3 bases are TGTGCCAGCAGGACAGCCATGAACACTGAAGCTTTCTTT.

This clonotype was found many times. V gene TRBV12-3 or TRBV12-4 combines with J gene TRBJ2-7; 7 bases align to TRBD1. CDR3 size: 13 residues. The V gene end was trimmed by 6 bases and the J gene end by 4 bases; junction bases not matched to a gene: 6. In nucleotides, the CDR3 is TGTGCCAGCAGGATAACAGGGGCGTACGAGCAGTACTTC. Its protein product is CASRITGAYEQYF.

The sample holds a few counts of this clonotype. The chain is built from TRBV29-1 and TRBJ2-7; D call uncertain. V was clipped by 4 bases and J by 4 bases, with 14 bases between them. Germline V gives CDR1 SQVTM, CDR2 ANQGSEA. The CDR3 runs 13 residues. CDR3 DNA sequence: TGCAGCGTTGGTTTCTACGGAAAATACGAGCAGTACTTC. This encodes CSVGFYGKYEQYF.

This clonotype was picked up many times. This chain uses TRBV6-1 with TRBJ2-7; 13 bases are shared with TRBD2. Germline trimming cut 6 bases from V and 3 bases from J; bases unmatched to any gene: 8. CDR3 length: 16 amino acids. Per germline, CDR1 MNHNS and CDR2 SASEGT. The CDR3, as DNA: TGTGCCAGCAGCCCAACAGGGACTAGCGGGATCTACGAGCAGTACTTC. This gives the protein CASSPTGTSGIYEQYF.

CDR3 DNA sequence: TGTGCCAGCAGCTTAGAATTGTCAGCCCCCAGTGGCTACACCTTC. This sequence encodes CASSLELSAPSGYTF. The chain couples TRBV11-2 to TRBJ1-2; D not resolved. CDR1 is SGHAT and CDR2 is FQNNGV in the germline V gene. Trimming shortened V by 0 bases and J by 7 bases, and 15 bases separated the two germline ends. There are 15 residues in the CDR3.

This clonotype was seen a handful of times. This chain joins TRBV6-5 and TRBJ1-1, with TRBD1 identical over 7 bases. The CDR3 extends over 15 amino acids. V was pared by 2 bases and J by 2 bases, with 5 bases of the junction left unmatched. The germline V gene encodes CDR1 MNHEY and CDR2 SVGAGI. Here the CDR3 reads CASSYGQGVNTEAFF. CDR3 coding DNA: TGTGCCAGCAGTTACGGGCAGGGGGTCAACACTGAAGCTTTCTTT.

This clonotype was detected many times. This chain links TRBV10-3 with TRBJ2-7, with D possibly matching TRBD1 (5 bases). Germline V lookup: CDR1 ENHRY, CDR2 SYGVKD. The ends were cut back, 7 bases at V and 2 bases at J, with 12 bases in the middle. This CDR3 has 13 amino acids. As DNA, the CDR3 is TGTGCCATCACGACAGACCCAGCCTACGAGCAGTACTTC. The encoded protein is CAITTDPAYEQYF.

This clonotype was observed at least ten times. This chain links TRBV13 with TRBJ1-3; no reliable D call. Germline loops: CDR1 PRHDT, CDR2 FYEKMQ (reference sequence). This CDR3 contains 13 residues. V lost 3 bases and J lost 3, with 6 bases in between. The CDR3 DNA follows: TGTGCCAGCAGCTTTTCAGGTGGAAACACCATATATTTT. This encodes CASSFSGGNTIYF.

This clonotype was seen a few times. V is TRBV19 and J is TRBJ1-1, with D possibly being TRBD1 (5 bases). This CDR3 is built from 12 residues. The germline CDR1 and CDR2 sequences are LNHDA and SQIVND (reference sequence). Trimming took off 7 bases at V and 4 bases at J, with 10 bases between the two ends. The CDR3 DNA follows: TGTGCCAGTAATACAGGAGGCACTGAAGCTTTCTTT. Its translation: CASNTGGTEAFF.

This clonotype was found many times. The chain has TRBV6-1 and TRBJ1-6; no clear D. Trimming removed 3 bases at V and 10 bases at J, with 10 bases between. The CDR3 length is 13 residues. Germline CDR1 and CDR2: MNHNS and SASEGT. The CDR3 protein is CASSDVFGSPLHF. Written as DNA, the CDR3 is TGTGCCAGCAGTGATGTATTCGGGTCACCCCTCCACTTT.

The chain combines TRBV19 with TRBJ2-4, with D perhaps given as TRBD1 or TRBD2 (5 bases each). V lost 4 bases to trimming and J lost 3 bases, with 16 bases between them. Germline CDR1 is LNHDA and CDR2 is SQIVND (reference sequence). This CDR3 has 16 amino acids. The CDR3 protein is CASSTPGKGVKNIQYF. Written as DNA, the CDR3 is TGTGCCAGTAGTACTCCAGGGAAGGGAGTCAAAAACATTCAGTACTTC.

The chain has TRBV5-6 and TRBJ1-2; 10 positions agree with TRBD1. Trimming took 4 bases from V and 7 from J; bases not matched to a gene: 7. The CDR3 sequence is 14 residues long. The germline V gene has CDR1 SGHDT and CDR2 YYEEEE. The CDR3 is CASSPGTGVPGYTF. The CDR3 nucleotides read TGTGCCAGCAGCCCCGGGACAGGGGTTCCTGGCTACACCTTC.

This clonotype was recorded at least ten times. J is TRBJ1-1 and V is TRBV3-1, with a weak D call TRBD1 (5 bases). Trimming took 4 bases from V and 5 from J, leaving 14 bases between them. CDR1 is LGHDT and CDR2 is YNNKEL in the germline V gene (reference sequence). The CDR3 runs 14 residues. CDR3 in amino acids: CASSPSGRETEAFF. The CDR3, as DNA: TGTGCCAGCAGCCCATCTGGCAGGGAAACTGAAGCTTTCTTT.

Details on this clonotype: Since no conserved phenylalanine or tryptophan closes the CDR3, a read error is the likely cause. The V and J genes are TRBV6-5 and TRBJ2-1; D may be TRBD1 or TRBD2 (5 bases each). The V gene lost 2 bases and the J gene lost 2 bases, with 10 bases spanning the gap. The CDR3 length is 15 residues. Germline V lookup: CDR1 MNHEY, CDR2 SVGAGI. The CDR3 reads CASSYEGTAYNEQFL. Written as DNA, the CDR3 is TGTGCCAGCAGTTACGAAGGGACGGCCTACAATGAGCAGTTCCTC.

This clonotype was detected ten times or more. The chain is built from TRBV20-1 and TRBJ2-3; D possibly corresponds to TRBD2 (5 bases). Germline assignment: CDR1 DFQATT and CDR2 SNEGSKA (reference sequence). There are 14 residues in the CDR3. Between the trimmed V and J ends, which lost 3 bases and 1 base, there was a span of 11 bases. The CDR3 spells CSASGERGTDTQYF. CDR3 coding DNA: TGCAGTGCTAGTGGGGAGAGAGGCACAGATACGCAGTATTTT.

In its sample, this clonotype was seen many times. The J gene is TRBJ2-1, the V gene TRBV10-3; no definite D call. Germline loops: CDR1 ENHRY, CDR2 SYGVKD. CDR3 length equals 11 residues. With 4 bases removed from V and 8 bases from J, the gap between germline ends came to 6 bases. The CDR3 protein is CAISVGYEQFF. Here the CDR3 DNA reads TGTGCCATCAGTGTCGGATATGAGCAGTTCTTC.

The gene calls are TRBV28 and TRBJ1-3; TRBD1 matches 7 bases. Germline V gene sequence: CDR1 MDHEN, CDR2 SYDVKM. The trim removed 8 bases at V and 3 bases at J, leaving 4 bases unmatched. There are 13 residues in the CDR3. The DNA for the CDR3 is TGTGCCAGCTTTGACAGGGATGGAAACACCATATATTTT. Its translation is CASFDRDGNTIYF.

This chain connects TRBV6-1 to TRBJ1-2, with D hard to call. Trimming cost V 2 bases and J 4 bases, with 11 bases left between them. This CDR3 region has 14 residues. Germline V CDR1 and CDR2: MNHNS, SASEGT. The CDR3 DNA reads as TGTGCCAGCAGTGAAAGAGAAGGGATCTATGGCTACACCTTC. Translation: CASSEREGIYGYTF.